This T cell receptor beta chain originates from a study of blood T cell repertoires in COVID-19. Study background: Samples came from the United States, Italy and Spain, spanning acute and convalescent COVID-19.

Original handling: Estimates of nucleated cell counts were drawn from the amplification of reference gene primers. Clones were read by immunoSEQ multiplex PCR, and TCRdb kept only the in-frame ones, dropping some. That table is the source of V, J and clone size, and D and trimming were worked out from the DNA. The table includes around 180,000 clones, about 85% detected once. The receptor was derived from an elderly woman with acute or convalescent COVID-19. Sequencing was carried out using peripheral blood.

Here the CDR3 DNA reads TGTGCCACCAGCCCCAAGAGAAGTAGCGGGAACAATGAGCAGTTCTTC. Protein product: CATSPKRSSGNNEQFF. The chain recombines TRBV15 with TRBJ2-1, with 8 positions matching TRBD2. In germline, CDR1 is LNHNV, CDR2 YYDKDF (reference sequence). V shed 5 bases and J 5 bases; nucleotides not matched to a gene: 11. This CDR3 is 16 amino acids long.